The clone carrying this TCR beta chain was detected a few times. Its antigen is not identified. The data are from a study of PD-1 blockade in classical Hodgkin lymphoma. Study-level points and caveats: Before treatment, complete responders showed about the same diversity as newly diagnosed patients.

In every patient, relapse followed autologous stem cell transplantation, while exposure to brentuximab vedotin differed. CDR3 length: 15 amino acids. Germline V gene sequence: CDR1 MNHNY, CDR2 SVGAGI (reference sequence). The V and J ends lost 0 bases and 4 bases, in that order; junction bases with no gene match: 2. Generated by immunoSEQ multiplex PCR, the TCRdb table keeps only in-frame clones and is missing some. Altogether 46,000 or so clones are present, 65% to 85% being singletons, with the ten largest covering 9.5% to 11%. This TCR came from a human donor with classical Hodgkin lymphoma. The sample consisted of peripheral blood mononuclear cells (PBMCs), taken at baseline. The J gene is TRBJ2-5, the V gene TRBV6-6, with 10 bases fitting TRBD2. For the CDR3, the DNA is TGTGCCAGCAGTTACTCGGGACTAGCGATAGAGACCCAGTACTTC. It is translated as CASSYSGLAIETQYF.